The 4 T cell receptor beta chains below all came from one sample that was sequenced in a study of CD8+ T cells in alopecia areata. Extracted RNA was reverse transcribed, and the resulting cDNA served as sequencing template. Repertoires were generated with immunoSEQ multiplex PCR, while TCRdb's copy carries only in-frame clones and drops some. The data hold some 240,000 clones, with 57% observed a single time. The specimen was CD4+ T cells sorted from blood, collected at week 0. The receptors stem from a human donor with alopecia areata.

V is TRBV7-2 and J is TRBJ2-7, with a tentative D call TRBD1 (5 bases). V lost 5 bases, J lost 4 bases, and 15 bases lay in between. CDR3 size: 14 residues. Germline-derived CDR1 and CDR2 are SGHTA and FQGNSA. CDR3 in amino acids: CASSNYLDSYEQYF. CDR3 in DNA: TGTGCCAGCAGCAACTACCTCGACAGTTACGAGCAGTACTTC.

The J gene is TRBJ2-5, the V gene TRBV7-2, with 8 bases fitting TRBD2. V lost 1 base and J lost 1; bases outside the gene matches: 5. The germline CDR1 and CDR2 sequences are SGHTA and FQGNSA. This CDR3 spans 16 amino acids. CDR3 sequence: CASSLVGLAGQETQYF. The CDR3 DNA reads as TGTGCCAGCAGCTTAGTTGGGCTAGCGGGCCAAGAGACCCAGTACTTC.

A few counts support this clone. The chain has TRBV19 and TRBJ1-1; D not resolved. Per germline, CDR1 LNHDA and CDR2 SQIVND (reference sequence). The CDR3 runs 13 residues. V was pared by 5 bases and J by 1 base, with 8 bases between. CDR3 sequence: CASSADWNTEAFF. CDR3 sequence (DNA): TGTGCCAGTAGTGCCGACTGGAACACTGAAGCTTTCTTT.

This clone was found a few times. The chain links TRBV2 to TRBJ2-1, with a tentative D call TRBD2 (6 bases). CDR3 length: 14 residues. Germline lookup yields CDR1 SNHLY and CDR2 FYNNEI. Trimming took 6 bases from V and 2 from J, leaving 11 bases between them. The CDR3 nucleotides are TGTGCCAGCAGGACGGGACTCCCCTACAATGAGCAGTTCTTC. It encodes CASRTGLPYNEQFF. Full variable domain (missing parts from reference TRBV2 and TRBJ2-1): EPEVTQTPSHQVTQMGQEVILRCVPISNHLYFYWYRQILGQKVEFLVSFYNNEISEKSEIFDDQFSVERPDGSNFTLKIRSTKLEDSAMYFCASRTGLPYNEQFFGPGTRLTVL.